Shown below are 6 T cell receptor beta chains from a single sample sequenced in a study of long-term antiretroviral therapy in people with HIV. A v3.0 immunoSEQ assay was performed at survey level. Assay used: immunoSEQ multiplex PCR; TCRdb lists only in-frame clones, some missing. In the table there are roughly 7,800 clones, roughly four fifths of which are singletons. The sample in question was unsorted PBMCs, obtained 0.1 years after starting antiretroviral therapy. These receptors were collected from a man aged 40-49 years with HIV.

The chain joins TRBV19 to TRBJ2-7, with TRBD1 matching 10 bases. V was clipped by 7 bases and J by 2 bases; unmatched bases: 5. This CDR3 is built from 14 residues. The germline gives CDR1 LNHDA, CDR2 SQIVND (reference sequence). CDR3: CASTRTGGTYEQYF. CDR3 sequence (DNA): TGTGCCAGTACCCGGACAGGGGGGACCTACGAGCAGTACTTC.

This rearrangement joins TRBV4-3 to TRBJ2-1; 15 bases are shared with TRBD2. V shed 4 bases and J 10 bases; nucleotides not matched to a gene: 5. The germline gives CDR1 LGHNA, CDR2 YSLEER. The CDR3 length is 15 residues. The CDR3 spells CASSPGLAGGIEQFF. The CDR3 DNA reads TGCGCCAGCAGCCCGGGACTAGCGGGGGGTATAGAGCAGTTCTTC.

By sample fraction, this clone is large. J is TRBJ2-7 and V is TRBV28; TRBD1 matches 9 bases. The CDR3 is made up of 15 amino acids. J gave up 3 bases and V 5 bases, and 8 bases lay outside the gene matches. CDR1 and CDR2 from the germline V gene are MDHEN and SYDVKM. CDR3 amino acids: CASSPYSGQGYEQYF. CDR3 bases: TGTGCCAGCAGTCCATACTCGGGACAGGGCTACGAGCAGTACTTC. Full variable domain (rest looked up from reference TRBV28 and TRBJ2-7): DVKVTQSSRYLVKRTGEKVFLECVQDMDHENMFWYRQDPGLGLRLIYFSYDVKMKEKGDIPEGYSVSREKKERFSLILESASTNQTSMYLCASSPYSGQGYEQYFGPGTRLTVT.

The CDR3: CASSFRSYNEQFF. CDR3 DNA sequence: TGTGCCAGCAGCTTTCGGTCCTACAATGAGCAGTTCTTC. The chain has TRBV7-6 and TRBJ2-1, with D hard to call. Germline lookup yields CDR1 SGHVS and CDR2 FNYEAQ. Trimming shortened V by 3 bases and J by 1 base, and 4 bases separated the two germline ends. This CDR3 is built from 13 residues.

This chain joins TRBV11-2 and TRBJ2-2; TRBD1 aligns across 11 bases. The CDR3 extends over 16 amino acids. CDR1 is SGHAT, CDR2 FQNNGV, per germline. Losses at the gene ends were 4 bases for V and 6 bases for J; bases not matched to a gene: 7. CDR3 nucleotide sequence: TGTGCCAGCAGCTCCGGACAGGGGGCTCAGGCCGGGGAGCTGTTTTTT. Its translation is CASSSGQGAQAGELFF.

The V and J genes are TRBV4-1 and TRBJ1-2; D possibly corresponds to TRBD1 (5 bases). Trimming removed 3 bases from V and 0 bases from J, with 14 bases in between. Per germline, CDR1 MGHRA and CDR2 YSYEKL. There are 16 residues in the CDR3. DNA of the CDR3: TGCGCCAGCAGCCAGGCAGGGTCCGATTCTAACTATGGCTACACCTTC. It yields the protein CASSQAGSDSNYGYTF.